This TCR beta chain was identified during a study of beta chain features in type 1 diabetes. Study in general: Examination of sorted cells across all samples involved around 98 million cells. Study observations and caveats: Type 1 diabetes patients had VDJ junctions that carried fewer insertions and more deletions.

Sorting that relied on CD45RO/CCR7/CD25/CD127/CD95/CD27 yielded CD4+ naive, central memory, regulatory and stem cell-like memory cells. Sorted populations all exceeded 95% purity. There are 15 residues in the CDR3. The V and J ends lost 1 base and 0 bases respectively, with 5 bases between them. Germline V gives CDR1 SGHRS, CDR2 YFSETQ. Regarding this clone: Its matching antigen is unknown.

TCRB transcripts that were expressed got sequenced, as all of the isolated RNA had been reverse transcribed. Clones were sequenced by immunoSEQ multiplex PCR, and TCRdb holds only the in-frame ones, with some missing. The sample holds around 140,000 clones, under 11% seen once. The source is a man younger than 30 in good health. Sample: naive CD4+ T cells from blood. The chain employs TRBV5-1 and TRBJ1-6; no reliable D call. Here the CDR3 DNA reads TGCGCCAGCAGCTTGAGGAGCTCCTATAATTCACCCCTCCACTTT. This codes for CASSLRSSYNSPLHF.